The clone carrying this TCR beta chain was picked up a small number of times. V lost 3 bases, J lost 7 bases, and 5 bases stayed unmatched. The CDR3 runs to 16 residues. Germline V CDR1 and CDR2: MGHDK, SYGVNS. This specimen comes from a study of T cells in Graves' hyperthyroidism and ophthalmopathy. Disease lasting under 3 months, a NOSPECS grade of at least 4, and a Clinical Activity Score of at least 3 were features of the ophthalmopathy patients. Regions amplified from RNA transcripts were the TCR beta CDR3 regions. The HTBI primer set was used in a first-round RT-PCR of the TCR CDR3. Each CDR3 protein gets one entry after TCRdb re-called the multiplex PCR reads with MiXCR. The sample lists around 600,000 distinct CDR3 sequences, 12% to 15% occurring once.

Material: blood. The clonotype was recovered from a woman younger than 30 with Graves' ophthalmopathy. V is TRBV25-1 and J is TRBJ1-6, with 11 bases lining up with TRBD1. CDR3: CASSDPGTGGNSPLHF. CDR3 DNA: TGTGCCAGCAGTGATCCGGGGACAGGGGGGAATTCACCCCTCCACTTT.